This TCR beta chain was identified in a study of human T cells and chemical hapten exposure. TCRdb reprocessed the RACE reads with MiXCR, giving one entry per CDR3 protein. The repertoire consists of some 45,000 distinct CDR3 sequences, with 8.5% to 10% occurring once and the leading ten covering about 15%. The CDR3 contains 17 residues. The V and J ends lost 4 bases and 4 bases respectively, with 23 bases between them. Time point reported: patch test 2, 6 weeks after DPC sensitization. Treatment described: therapeutic diphenylcyclopropenone sensitization with weekly scalp DPC. This clonotype was recorded many times.

The chain has TRBV12-3 or TRBV12-4 and TRBJ2-7, with TRBD1 as a possible D gene (5 bases). The sequencing here drew on whole blood, taken in connection with sensitization to the hapten diphenylcyclopropenone (DPC). This receptor was identified in a woman aged 40 to 50 with alopecia areata. Some clones in this sample may be carry-over from other donors' samples. CDR3 loop: CASSWLSRGHSVYEQYF. CDR3 sequence (DNA): TGTGCCAGCAGTTGGTTGTCTCGAGGACACTCAGTGTACGAGCAGTACTTC.